These 6 T cell receptor beta chains share one sample of origin, sequenced in a study of blood T cell repertoires in COVID-19. Repertoires were generated with immunoSEQ multiplex PCR, while TCRdb's copy carries only in-frame clones and drops some. This table has 90,000 to 100,000 clones, roughly 86% appearing once. What was sequenced was peripheral blood. The receptors come from a man aged 45-65 years with acute or convalescent COVID-19.

V usage is TRBV5-1 and J usage is TRBJ2-3; possibly TRBD1 for D (6 bases). Germline CDR1 and CDR2: SGHRS and YFSETQ. Deletions cut 0 bases from V and 5 bases from J, with 16 bases between. This CDR3 has 16 amino acids. DNA of the CDR3: TGCGCCAGCAGCTTGGCTGGGGGTAGGGGACAAGATACGCAGTATTTT. It is translated as CASSLAGGRGQDTQYF.

The chain uses TRBV19 and TRBJ2-1, with 10 nucleotides matching TRBD2. CDR1 is LNHDA and CDR2 is SQIVND in the germline V gene (reference sequence). With V trimmed by 1 base and J by 12 bases, 15 bases remained unmatched. The CDR3 sequence is 17 residues long. CDR3 amino acids: CASSIGWLAGGPGGQFF. The CDR3 DNA is TGTGCCAGTAGTATAGGTTGGTTAGCGGGAGGCCCTGGGGGGCAGTTCTTC.

The chain employs TRBV12-5 and TRBJ1-5, with 7 nucleotides matching TRBD1. Trimming at V came to 3 bases and at J to 4 bases, leaving 9 bases not matched to a gene. The germline V gene encodes CDR1 LGHNT and CDR2 FRNRAP. The CDR3 is 16 residues long. The CDR3 loop reads CASGFRRQGLNQPQHF. CDR3 sequence (DNA): TGTGCTAGTGGTTTTCGTCGACAGGGACTGAATCAGCCCCAGCATTTT.

V gene TRBV7-2 combines with J gene TRBJ1-3; D might be TRBD1 (5 bases). Germline CDR1 and CDR2: SGHTA and FQGNSA. This CDR3 spans 16 amino acids. V was clipped by 2 bases and J by 0 bases, with 11 bases between them. As DNA, the CDR3 is TGTGCCAGCAGCTTAACATGGGGCTCCTCTGGAAACACCATATATTTT. This translates into CASSLTWGSSGNTIYF.

The chain joins TRBV7-2 to TRBJ2-1, with 8 bases identical to TRBD1. V trimming: 5 bases; J trimming: 1 base; junction bases outside the gene matches: 4. The CDR3 runs to 15 residues. Germline assignment: CDR1 SGHTA and CDR2 FQGNSA. CDR3 nucleotides: TGTGCCAGCAGCCCCGACAGGGGATCCTACAATGAGCAGTTCTTC. Its translation is CASSPDRGSYNEQFF.

The rearrangement joins TRBV6-6 to TRBJ1-6; 8 bases line up with TRBD1. The CDR3 spans 15 residues. The J segment lost 5 bases and the V segment lost 6 bases, leaving 6 bases of the junction unmatched. Germline V gene data show CDR1 as MNHNY and CDR2 as SVGAGI (reference sequence). CDR3 protein: CASRRTGRDNSPLHF. CDR3 in DNA: TGTGCCAGCAGGCGGACAGGGAGGGATAATTCACCCCTCCACTTT.